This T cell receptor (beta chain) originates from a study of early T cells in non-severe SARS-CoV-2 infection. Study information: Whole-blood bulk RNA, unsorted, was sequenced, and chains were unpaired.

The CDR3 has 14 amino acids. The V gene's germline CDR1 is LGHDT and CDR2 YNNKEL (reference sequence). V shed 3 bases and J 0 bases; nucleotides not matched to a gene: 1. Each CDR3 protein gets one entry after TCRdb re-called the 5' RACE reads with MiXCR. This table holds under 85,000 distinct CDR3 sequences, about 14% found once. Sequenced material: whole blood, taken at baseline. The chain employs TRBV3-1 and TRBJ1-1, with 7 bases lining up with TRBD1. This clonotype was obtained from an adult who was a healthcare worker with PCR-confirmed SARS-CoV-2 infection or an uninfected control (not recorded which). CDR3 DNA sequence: TGTGCCAGCAGCCAGACAGGGTTGAACACTGAAGCTTTCTTT. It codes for CASSQTGLNTEAFF.